Listed below are T cell receptor beta chains from one sample, sequenced in a study of T cells in Graves' hyperthyroidism and ophthalmopathy. TCRdb fed the multiplex PCR reads into MiXCR, producing one record per CDR3 protein. The table includes more than 300,000 distinct CDR3 sequences, about 18% detected once. The specimen was blood. Receptors originate from a man between 18 and 35 years old with Graves' ophthalmopathy. Both conserved end residues are part of each CDR3. D genes are given only for firm matches. Only part of the rows carry a size: once, few, many, or a class if the clone is expanded.

cdr3_length clone_size j_call d_call v_call cdr3_aa cdr3_nt
16 many TRBJ1-1 NA TRBV7-9 CASSLFVAPMNTEAFF TGTGCCAGCAGCTTATTCGTGGCACCAATGAACACTGAAGCTTTCTTT
16 NA TRBJ2-1 NA TRBV12-3/TRBV12-4 CATGVPTKGTYNEQFF TGTGCCACCGGGGTCCCGACGAAGGGTACCTACAATGAGCAGTTCTTC
11 many TRBJ2-7 NA TRBV20-1 CSARRAYEQYF TGCAGTGCTAGACGGGCCTACGAGCAGTACTTC
13 many TRBJ2-3 TRBD1 TRBV7-3 CASSPDRGDTQYF TGTGCCAGCAGTCCGGACAGGGGAGATACGCAGTATTTT
15 NA TRBJ2-5 TRBD2 TRBV4-1 CASSQVSSGVETQYF TGCGCCAGCAGCCAAGTTTCTAGCGGGGTGGAGACCCAGTACTTC
11 NA TRBJ1-4 NA TRBV6-1 CASRGVEKLFF TGTGCCAGCAGGGGGGTAGAAAAACTGTTTTTT
16 few TRBJ1-5 TRBD1 TRBV27 CASSFGAGGLNQPQHF TGTGCCAGCAGTTTCGGGGCAGGGGGCCTCAATCAGCCCCAGCATTTT
15 NA TRBJ1-2 NA TRBV24-1 CATSDPGQTNYGYTF TGTGCCACCAGTGATCCCGGACAGACGAACTATGGCTACACCTTC
16 many TRBJ2-7 NA TRBV28 CASSNSKTGSSYEQYF TGTGCCAGCAGTAATTCAAAAACAGGGAGCTCCTACGAGCAGTACTTC
13 many TRBJ1-2 NA TRBV5-5 CASSLEWVGGYTF TGTGCCAGCAGCTTGGAATGGGTTGGAGGCTACACCTTC
14 many TRBJ1-2 NA TRBV3-1 CASSQGGANYGYTF TGTGCCAGCAGCCAAGGCGGAGCTAACTATGGCTACACCTTC
14 many TRBJ2-3 NA TRBV3-1 CASSQDPGADTQYF TGTGCCAGCAGCCAAGATCCGGGCGCAGATACGCAGTATTTT
15 NA TRBJ1-1 NA TRBV6-6 CASSYSVPLNTEAFF TGTGCCAGCAGTTACTCAGTTCCTTTGAACACTGAAGCTTTCTTT
13 many TRBJ1-5 NA TRBV6-2/TRBV6-3 CAAQPAGLQPQHF TGTGCCGCCCAACCGGCGGGGCTTCAGCCCCAGCATTTT
16 many TRBJ1-2 TRBD1 TRBV27 CASSLRGTGGSYGYTF TGTGCCAGCAGTTTAAGGGGGACAGGGGGCAGCTATGGCTACACCTTC
12 NA TRBJ1-5 NA TRBV19 CASSIRVQPQHF TGTGCCAGTAGTATAAGGGTCCAGCCCCAGCATTTT
13 many TRBJ1-1 NA TRBV6-1 CASSWSGLPEAFF TGTGCCAGCAGTTGGTCGGGGTTACCTGAAGCTTTCTTT
13 many TRBJ1-2 TRBD1 TRBV6-1 CASKTGTGKGYTF TGTGCCAGCAAGACAGGGACAGGGAAAGGCTACACCTTC
13 few TRBJ2-7 NA TRBV6-1 CASRWGGRYEQYF TGTGCCAGCAGGTGGGGGGGCCGCTACGAGCAGTACTTC
11 many TRBJ2-7 TRBD2 TRBV11-2 CASSWGGEQYF TGTGCCAGCAGCTGGGGGGGGGAGCAGTACTTC
14 NA TRBJ1-5 NA TRBV19 CASSIEHSNQPQHF TGTGCCAGTAGTATAGAACATAGCAATCAGCCCCAGCATTTT
13 many TRBJ2-1 NA TRBV18 CASSPPTSREQFF TGTGCCAGCTCACCTCCCACCTCTAGGGAGCAGTTCTTC